This T cell receptor (beta chain) originates from a study of fetal regulatory T cell absence and autoimmunity. CDR1 and CDR2 from the germline V gene are SGHNT and YENEEA. The CDR3 consists of 14 residues. V lost 3 bases and J lost 3, with 10 bases in between. Here immunoSEQ multiplex PCR was the method, and the copy in TCRdb shows in-frame clones only, minus some. The sample consists of about 95,000 clones, more than 70% of them appearing once. Notes on the study in general: In IPEX syndrome, oligoclonal enrichment was read as supporting prenatal antigen-driven autoimmunity in the pancreas.

About this clone itself: Its antigen is unknown.

The receptor comes from a male donor with IPEX syndrome. Sequenced: pancreas tissue. This chain links TRBV11-3 with TRBJ2-3; D call uncertain. The CDR3 DNA sequence: TGTGCCAGCAGCTTTGGACCCGCGACAGATACGCAGTATTTT. It is translated as CASSFGPATDTQYF.